This TCR beta chain was recorded in a study of tumor-infiltrating lymphocytes in primary liver carcinoma. The CDR3 covers 14 residues. Germline-derived CDR1 and CDR2 are SEHNR and FQNEAQ (reference sequence). This clonotype has only one observation. Its specificity is unknown. An end of the junction does not agree with germline; a read error may underlie this. TCR beta cDNA was made from around 460 ng total RNA with a constant-region primer. Sequencing libraries for TCR beta derived from three nested multiplex PCR rounds that used slightly modified ARM-PCR. In the first two PCR rounds, TRBV1-TRBV30 forward primers were paired with a C-beta reverse primer, and each round lasted roughly 9 cycles. TCRdb independently ran MiXCR on the multiplex PCR reads; one entry per CDR3 protein. The sample yields 45,000 or so distinct CDR3 sequences, around 70% seen once. The tissue used was unsorted bulk material of roughly 17-33 mg. RNA and DNA were co-extracted from it with the AllPrep DNA/RNA mini kit. With chronic HBV infection, the patients were also treatment-naive.

General study findings and limits: For tumor-adjacent and tumor-blood pairs, overlap was less than that seen for tumor region pairs.

J is TRBJ2-7 and V is TRBV7-9; 7 positions agree with TRBD2. The sequenced sample consisted of liver tumor tissue from sampling region 2. Subset meaning: tumor region T2, inferior pole. This receptor was taken from a man aged 40-55 years with primary liver carcinoma and hepatitis B virus infection. The CDR3 protein is CVSGSSAGVREQYF. The CDR3, as DNA: TGTGTCAGCGGATCCTCGGCGGGAGTGCGTGAGCAGTACTTC. Full variable domain (outside the CDR3, taken from reference TRBV7-9 and TRBJ2-7): DTGVSQNPRHKITKRGQNVTFRCDPISEHNRLYWYRQTLGQGPEFLTYFQNEAQLEKSRLLSDRFSAERPKGSFSTLEIQRTEQGDSAMYLCVSGSSAGVREQYFGPGTRLTVT.